The present T cell receptor beta chain was sequenced within a study of blood T cells in healthy people across ages. Points from the study as a whole: Changes in expanded clonotypes were possibly confounded, as the CMV status of donors was unknown.

For this clonotype: Antigen: not known.

A second 7 to 11 cycle PCR used barcoded and J-beta primers. Each CDR3 protein gets one entry after TCRdb re-called the 5' RACE reads with MiXCR. The sample holds more than 500,000 distinct CDR3 sequences, 27% seen once. The V end lost 6 bases, the J end lost 7 bases, and 13 bases lay between the germline ends. The germline gives CDR1 DFQATT, CDR2 SNEGSKA (reference sequence). The CDR3 has 11 amino acids. The TCR was taken from a woman in her 70s in good health. The V call is TRBV20-1, the J call TRBJ2-7; D might be TRBD2 (6 bases). Sequenced sample: blood. The CDR3 region is CSAERRGEQYF. The CDR3 nucleotides are TGCAGTGCCGAGAGGCGGGGAGAGCAGTACTTC.